The 13 T cell receptor beta chains given below trace back to one sample, sequenced in a study of blood T cell repertoires in COVID-19 (TCRdb year 2020). The library was obtained by the immunoSEQ multiplex PCR assay. TCRdb took this table from immuneACCESS and kept in-frame rearrangements with V and J called. Such tables lack part of the clones; where checked against another copy, unresolved V genes explain under half of the gap, and the rest is unexplained. Across this sample there are about 240,000 clones, with approximately 90% seen only once. The leading ten clones occupy 6% to 9% of the sample. The sample consisted of peripheral blood. Receptors were obtained from a man aged 55 to 69 who had recovered from COVID-19.

CDR3 coding DNA: TGCGCCAGCAGTGAGGGACAGGGAAGTTCACCCCTCCACTTT. Translation: CASSEGQGSSPLHF. The V call is TRBV10-1, the J call TRBJ1-6; TRBD1 aligns across 8 bases. With 2 bases clipped from V and 9 bases from J, the junction kept 3 bases outside the gene matches. The CDR3 extends over 14 amino acids. CDR1 and CDR2 from the germline V gene are WNHNN and SYGVQD (reference sequence).

The chain uses TRBV19 and TRBJ2-4; 9 nucleotides match TRBD2. The CDR3 runs to 14 residues. After removal of 6 bases from V and 5 bases from J, the junction contained 5 bases not matched to a gene. The germline gives CDR1 LNHDA, CDR2 SQIVND (reference sequence). Here the CDR3 reads CASRRGGVENIQYF. The DNA for the CDR3 is TGTGCCAGTAGGCGGGGGGGAGTCGAAAACATTCAGTACTTC.

The genes are TRBV2 and TRBJ2-6, with D perhaps TRBD2 (6 bases). The V and J ends lost 4 bases and 4 bases respectively, with 8 bases between them. This CDR3 is 14 amino acids long. Germline assignment: CDR1 SNHLY and CDR2 FYNNEI. The CDR3 loop is CASSAGDGANVLTF. CDR3 in DNA: TGTGCCAGCAGTGCGGGGGACGGGGCCAACGTCCTGACTTTC.

The rearrangement uses TRBV6-5 and TRBJ1-5, with 10 bases that match TRBD1. Germline values: CDR1 MNHEY, CDR2 SVGAGI. V was pared by 5 bases and J by 2 bases, with 3 bases of the junction left unmatched. The CDR3 is made up of 15 amino acids. CDR3 bases: TGTGCCAGCAGTCGGACAGGGGGTCGCAATCAGCCCCAGCATTTT. Its protein product is CASSRTGGRNQPQHF.

This chain uses TRBV7-6 with TRBJ1-1, with a weak D call TRBD1 (5 bases). Germline V gives CDR1 SGHVS, CDR2 FNYEAQ. Between the trimmed V and J ends, which lost 4 bases and 1 base, there was a span of 7 bases. CDR3 length equals 13 residues. DNA for the CDR3: TGTGCCAGCAGCTCCGGACAGAACACTGAAGCTTTCTTT. The encoded protein is CASSSGQNTEAFF.

The chain links TRBV19 to TRBJ2-7, with 8 nucleotides matching TRBD1. The CDR3 is 14 residues long. Unmatched junction bases numbered 4, after V lost 5 bases and J lost 1 base. Germline CDR1 reads LNHDA; CDR2 reads SQIVND (reference sequence). The CDR3 bases are TGTGCCAGTAGTGCCCGGGACAGGTCCTACGAGCAGTACTTC. Its protein product is CASSARDRSYEQYF.

V and J are TRBV29-1 and TRBJ2-5; D perhaps matches TRBD1 (5 bases). The CDR3 loop spans 13 amino acids. From germline, CDR1 is SQVTM and CDR2 ANQGSEA. Trimming removed 4 bases at V and 6 bases at J, with 15 bases between. The CDR3 sequence: CSVGIQGGQTQYF. CDR3 in DNA: TGCAGCGTTGGTATCCAGGGCGGACAGACCCAGTACTTC.

V usage is TRBV6-5 and J usage is TRBJ1-2, with D perhaps TRBD1 (6 bases). Germline CDR1 reads MNHEY; CDR2 reads SVGAGI. The CDR3 extends over 16 amino acids. Trimming cost V 0 bases and J 4 bases, with 15 bases left between them. DNA of the CDR3: TGTGCCAGCAGTTACTCAAAGGGGGAAGTACGCTATGGCTACACCTTC. Protein: CASSYSKGEVRYGYTF.

Notes on this clone: A read error may produce the germline difference seen at one junction end. The V and J genes are TRBV19 and TRBJ2-1, with D perhaps matching TRBD2 (5 bases). CDR1 and CDR2 (germline): LNHDA, SQIVND (reference sequence). This CDR3 is built from 13 residues. The CDR3: CASSIGGGPEKFF. CDR3 DNA sequence: TGTGCCAGTAGTATAGGCGGAGGCCCTGAGAAGTTCTTC.

The chain uses TRBV7-8 and TRBJ1-5; 9 positions agree with TRBD1. The CDR3 has 15 amino acids. V lost 0 bases to trimming and J lost 6 bases; unmatched junction nucleotides: 3. Germline CDR1 is SGHVS and CDR2 is FQNEAQ. CDR3 sequence reads: CASSLADRGGQPQHF. The CDR3 DNA follows: TGTGCCAGCAGCTTAGCGGACAGGGGCGGTCAGCCCCAGCATTTT.

This chain joins TRBV2 and TRBJ2-7, with TRBD1 matching over 9 bases. V was clipped by 7 bases and J by 7 bases; unmatched bases: 11. The CDR3 runs 14 residues. The germline V gene has CDR1 SNHLY and CDR2 FYNNEI. CDR3 residues: CASTTGTGLGEQYF. CDR3 nucleotide sequence: TGTGCCAGCACCACCGGGACAGGGCTTGGGGAGCAGTACTTC.

The V call is TRBV19, the J call TRBJ1-3; D perhaps matches TRBD1 (6 bases). The CDR3 is 16 residues long. In germline, CDR1 is LNHDA, CDR2 SQIVND (reference sequence). Between the trimmed V and J ends, which lost 3 bases and 3 bases, there was a span of 15 bases. The CDR3 spells CASSMGSTGHGNTIYF. CDR3 DNA sequence: TGTGCCAGTAGTATGGGCTCGACAGGTCATGGAAACACCATATATTTT.

The rearrangement links TRBV24-1 to TRBJ2-3; D is perhaps TRBD2 (6 bases). The CDR3 is 14 residues long. Germline lookup yields CDR1 KGHDR and CDR2 SFDVKD. The ends were cut back, 4 bases at V and 7 bases at J, with 14 bases in the middle. The CDR3 loop reads CATSDTDRGNTQYF. The CDR3 bases are TGTGCCACCAGTGACACGGACCGGGGGAATACGCAGTATTTT.